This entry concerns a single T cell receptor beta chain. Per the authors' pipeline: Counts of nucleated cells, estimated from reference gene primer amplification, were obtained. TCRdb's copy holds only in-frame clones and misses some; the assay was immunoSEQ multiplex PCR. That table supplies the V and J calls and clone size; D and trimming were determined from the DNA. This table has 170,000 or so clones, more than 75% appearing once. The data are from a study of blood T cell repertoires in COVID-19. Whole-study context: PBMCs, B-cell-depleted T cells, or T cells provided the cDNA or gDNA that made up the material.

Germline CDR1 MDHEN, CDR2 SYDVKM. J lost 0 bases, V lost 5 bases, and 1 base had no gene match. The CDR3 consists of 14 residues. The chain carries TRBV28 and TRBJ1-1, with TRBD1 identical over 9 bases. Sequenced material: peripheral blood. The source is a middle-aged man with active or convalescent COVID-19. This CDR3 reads CASSRQGVNTEAFF. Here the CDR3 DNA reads TGTGCCAGCAGTCGACAGGGGGTGAACACTGAAGCTTTCTTT.